The clone carrying this TCR beta chain showed up many times. Antigen unknown. J lost 3 bases, V lost 4 bases, and 6 bases had no gene match. This CDR3 is built from 15 residues. Germline-derived CDR1 and CDR2 are MGHRA and YSYEKL. The record originates from a study of blood T cells in healthy people across ages. Study-level findings and limits: Diversity estimated from one million T cells was considered an underestimate. Strong correlation linked observed beta diversity and percent naive T cells. Significant beta diversity loss was already apparent by age approximately 40, declining roughly linearly.

The second PCR ran about 6 to 12 cycles with a sample-barcoded 5' primer and J-beta primers. TCRdb recomputed calls from the 5' RACE reads with MiXCR, one row per CDR3 protein. The profile shows more than 1 million distinct CDR3 sequences, around 43% of them singletons. The sequence derives from a woman aged 55 to 70 in good health. Sequencing used blood. The J gene is TRBJ2-7, the V gene TRBV4-1; 10 nucleotides agree with TRBD2. The CDR3: CASSPGLAVLYEQYF. In DNA form, the CDR3 reads TGCGCCAGCAGCCCAGGACTAGCGGTCCTCTACGAGCAGTACTTC.